A selection of T cell receptor beta chains follows, all from one sample in a study of cytomegalovirus exposure and HLA in healthy donors. The assay was immunoSEQ multiplex PCR, and TCRdb's table has in-frame clones only and misses some. The sample shows 200,000 to 300,000 clones, around 85% of them seen only once. What was sequenced was PBMCs. The origin of the receptors is a woman younger than 45 in good health and CMV-seropositive. The CDR3 runs from the conserved cysteine through the conserved F or W.

j_call: TRBJ2-1
v_call: TRBV5-1
cdr3_aa: CASSLDQYNEQFF

j_call: TRBJ1-3
v_call: TRBV5-1
cdr3_aa: CASSTYGTASGNTIYF

j_call: TRBJ1-1
v_call: TRBV30
cdr3_aa: CAWLKIRTTNTEAFF

j_call: TRBJ2-3
v_call: TRBV19
cdr3_aa: CASSIFGGSVADTQYF

j_call: TRBJ2-7
v_call: TRBV27
cdr3_aa: CASSPPGQGSYEQYF

j_call: TRBJ2-7
v_call: TRBV5-6
cdr3_aa: CASSLYWSSYEQYF

j_call: TRBJ1-2
v_call: TRBV5-1
cdr3_aa: CASSSIMGQALNYGYTF

j_call: TRBJ2-1
v_call: TRBV27
cdr3_aa: CASSWGGLNEQFF

j_call: TRBJ2-7
v_call: TRBV13
cdr3_aa: CASSWSTGRATYEQYF

j_call: TRBJ1-3
v_call: TRBV19
cdr3_aa: CASSIRQGAGNTIYF

j_call: TRBJ1-1
v_call: TRBV5-1
cdr3_aa: CASSFGTGMNTEAFF

j_call: TRBJ2-7
v_call: TRBV6-1
cdr3_aa: CASSELWRFSYEQYF

j_call: TRBJ1-5
v_call: TRBV2
cdr3_aa: CASSLDSTNQPQHF

j_call: TRBJ2-2
v_call: TRBV9
cdr3_aa: CASGWQTTGELFF

j_call: TRBJ2-1
v_call: TRBV15
cdr3_aa: CATSRAIYNEQFF

j_call: TRBJ1-1
v_call: TRBV7-9
cdr3_aa: CASSRGEGMAFF

j_call: TRBJ2-5
v_call: TRBV7-2
cdr3_aa: CASSLDYEGAQETQYF

j_call: TRBJ1-1
v_call: TRBV9
cdr3_aa: CASTVLTGTNTEAFF

j_call: TRBJ1-2
v_call: TRBV4-1
cdr3_aa: CASRGMGTGDFLDGYTF

j_call: TRBJ2-7
v_call: TRBV15
cdr3_aa: CATTSTGTGTYEQYF

j_call: TRBJ2-2
v_call: TRBV19
cdr3_aa: CASSLRGGMNTGELFF

j_call: TRBJ1-2
v_call: TRBV19
cdr3_aa: CASSIRVETYGYTF

j_call: TRBJ2-7
v_call: TRBV4-1
cdr3_aa: CASSQGKTGGVYEQYF

j_call: TRBJ2-7
v_call: TRBV2
cdr3_aa: CASTLTGGISTKQYF

j_call: TRBJ2-7
v_call: TRBV28
cdr3_aa: CASSFWKQGSLGYEQYF

j_call: TRBJ1-1
v_call: TRBV7-6
cdr3_aa: CASSLAKETGGETEAFF

j_call: TRBJ1-2
v_call: TRBV7-9
cdr3_aa: CASSSEQGAEYGYTF

j_call: TRBJ2-1
v_call: TRBV30
cdr3_aa: CAWSPTSAYNEQFF

j_call: TRBJ1-2
v_call: TRBV10-3
cdr3_aa: CATDDTNYGYTF